The next 10 T cell receptor beta chains were all read from a single sample in a study of cytomegalovirus exposure and HLA in healthy donors. This PCR relied on a set of 60 Vbeta primers and 13 Jbeta primers. Method: immunoSEQ multiplex PCR; TCRdb's copy keeps in-frame clones and lacks some. The table shows 250,000 or so clones, with roughly four fifths occurring only once. Sequencing was carried out using PBMCs. The receptor set was obtained from a woman between 55 and 75 years old in good health and CMV-seropositive.

For this clone: The sample holds other DNA sequences that translate to the same CDR3. The chain couples TRBV5-1 to TRBJ2-7; unclear D gene. The V gene lost 4 bases and the J gene lost 0 bases, with 11 bases spanning the gap. Germline CDR1 SGHRS, CDR2 YFSETQ. The CDR3 has 14 amino acids. CDR3 loop: CASSLGTSSYEQYF. The CDR3 nucleotides read TGCGCCAGCAGCCTAGGCACATCCTCCTACGAGCAGTACTTC.

V usage is TRBV28 and J usage is TRBJ1-1; 8 positions agree with TRBD1. The trim removed 3 bases at V and 6 bases at J, leaving 15 bases unmatched. CDR1 and CDR2 from the germline V gene are MDHEN and SYDVKM. This CDR3 comprises 17 residues. The CDR3 reads CASSFPQGARATAEAFF. The CDR3, as DNA: TGTGCCAGCAGTTTTCCCCAGGGGGCCAGGGCGACAGCTGAAGCTTTCTTT. The full variable domain, in which reference TRBV28 and TRBJ1-1 provide the parts outside the CDR3, is DVKVTQSSRYLVKRTGEKVFLECVQDMDHENMFWYRQDPGLGLRLIYFSYDVKMKEKGDIPEGYSVSREKKERFSLILESASTNQTSMYLCASSFPQGARATAEAFFGQGTRLTVV.

J is TRBJ1-4 and V is TRBV5-5, with 8 bases aligning to TRBD1. CDR1 SGHKS and CDR2 YYEKEE come from the germline V gene (reference sequence). The V and J ends lost 4 bases and 11 bases, in that order; junction bases with no gene match: 4. The CDR3 loop spans 12 amino acids. CDR3 nucleotides: TGTGCCAGCAGCATCGGACAGGGTAAACTGTTTTTT. It yields the protein CASSIGQGKLFF. Full variable domain (rest looked up from reference TRBV5-5 and TRBJ1-4): DAGVTQSPTHLIKTRGQQVTLRCSPISGHKSVSWYQQVLGQGPQFIFQYYEKEERGRGNFPDRFSARQFPNYSSELNVNALLLGDSALYLCASSIGQGKLFFGSGTQLSVL.

This clone was picked up one time. This chain uses TRBV11-2 with TRBJ1-1, with D possibly being TRBD1 (5 bases). In germline, CDR1 is SGHAT, CDR2 FQNNGV. V was shortened by 6 bases and J by 1 base, with 9 bases between the two germline ends. The CDR3 spans 13 residues. The CDR3 spells CASRTDRNTEAFF. DNA for the CDR3: TGTGCCAGCAGAACTGACAGGAACACTGAAGCTTTCTTT.

This CDR3 is CASSYGQPNQPQHF. In nucleotides, the CDR3 is TGTGCCAGCAGTTACGGGCAGCCTAATCAGCCCCAGCATTTT. The chain employs TRBV6-5 and TRBJ1-5, with D hard to call. This CDR3 has 14 residues. V shed 2 bases and J shed 4 bases, with 9 bases lying between them. Per germline, CDR1 MNHEY and CDR2 SVGAGI.

This rearrangement joins TRBV7-9 to TRBJ2-7; 12 nucleotides agree with TRBD2. V shed 5 bases and J 2 bases; nucleotides not matched to a gene: 4. The CDR3 covers 15 residues. Germline V gene sequence: CDR1 SEHNR, CDR2 FQNEAQ (reference sequence). In DNA, the CDR3 is TGTGCCAGCAGCGCCGGGACTAGCGGGCCCTACGAGCAGTACTTC. As protein: CASSAGTSGPYEQYF.

The gene calls are TRBV28 and TRBJ2-3; 10 bases are shared with TRBD2. The CDR3 is made up of 17 amino acids. The trim removed 5 bases at V and 2 bases at J, leaving 10 bases unmatched. Per germline, CDR1 MDHEN and CDR2 SYDVKM. This CDR3 reads CASSPAWTSGNTDTQYF. As DNA, the CDR3 is TGTGCCAGCAGTCCCGCCTGGACTAGCGGTAACACAGATACGCAGTATTTT.

The V call is TRBV19, the J call TRBJ1-2; D ambiguous. Trimming took 11 bases from V and 8 from J, leaving 15 bases between them. The CDR3 is 11 amino acids. CDR1 is LNHDA and CDR2 is SQIVND in the germline V gene (reference sequence). CDR3 DNA sequence: TGTGCCTCCCAAGCGGGGAGGGGCTACACCTTC. Translating gives CASQAGRGYTF. Complete variable domain (other parts from reference TRBV19 and TRBJ1-2): DGGITQSPKYLFRKEGQNVTLSCEQNLNHDAMYWYRQDPGQGLRLIYYSQIVNDFQKGDIAEGYSVSREKKESFPLTVTSAQKNPTAFYLCASQAGRGYTFGSGTRLTVV.

The chain links TRBV6-4 to TRBJ2-1; D call uncertain. The V end lost 2 bases, the J end lost 4 bases, and 18 bases lay between the germline ends. Germline V gene lookup returns CDR1 MRHNA and CDR2 SNTAGT. CDR3 size: 17 residues. The CDR3: CASSDASAPQGYNEQFF. CDR3 DNA: TGTGCCAGCAGTGACGCGAGCGCCCCCCAAGGATACAATGAGCAGTTCTTC.

The chain has TRBV25-1 and TRBJ1-2; D is ambiguous. Trimming shortened V by 4 bases and J by 2 bases, and 14 bases separated the two germline ends. Germline V gene sequence: CDR1 MGHDK, CDR2 SYGVNS. The CDR3 is 15 amino acids. The CDR3 region is CASSGRLQRNYGYTF. CDR3 bases: TGTGCCAGCAGTGGAAGGTTACAGAGAAACTATGGCTACACCTTC.